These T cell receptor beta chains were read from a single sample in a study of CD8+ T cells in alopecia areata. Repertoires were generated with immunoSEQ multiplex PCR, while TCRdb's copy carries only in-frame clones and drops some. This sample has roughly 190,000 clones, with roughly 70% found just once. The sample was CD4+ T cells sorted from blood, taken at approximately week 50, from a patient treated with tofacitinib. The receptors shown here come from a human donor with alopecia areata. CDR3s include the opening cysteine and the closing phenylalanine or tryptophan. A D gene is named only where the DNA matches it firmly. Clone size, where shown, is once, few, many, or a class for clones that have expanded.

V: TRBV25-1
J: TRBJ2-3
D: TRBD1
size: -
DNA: TGTGCCAGCAGTGAAATGGGACAGGGGGCTTTCACAGATACGCAGTATTTT
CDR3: CASSEMGQGAFTDTQYF

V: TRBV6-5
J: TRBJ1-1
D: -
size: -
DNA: TGTGCCAGCAGTTATCAAGTGACATCGTCAGAAGCTTTCTTT
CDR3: CASSYQVTSSEAFF

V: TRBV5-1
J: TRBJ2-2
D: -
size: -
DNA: TGCGCCAGCAGCCTGACACACACCGGGGAGCTGTTTTTT
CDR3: CASSLTHTGELFF

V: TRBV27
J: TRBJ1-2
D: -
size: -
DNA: TGTGCCAGCACCGAACATTACAGGGACGGCTATGGCTACACCTTC
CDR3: CASTEHYRDGYGYTF

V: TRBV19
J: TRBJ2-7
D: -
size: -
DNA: TGTGCCAGTAGTACATATTCTAGGACCGGGGATCGGCGGGAGCAGTACTTC
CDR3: CASSTYSRTGDRREQYF

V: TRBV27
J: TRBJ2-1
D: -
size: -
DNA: TGTGCCAGCAGTTTATCAGCATCGGGGACGCAGTTCTTC
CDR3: CASSLSASGTQFF

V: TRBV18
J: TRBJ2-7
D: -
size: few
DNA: TGTGCCAGCTCACCACGGGCCGCCTCCTACGAGCAGTACTTC
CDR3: CASSPRAASYEQYF

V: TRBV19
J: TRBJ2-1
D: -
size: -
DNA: TGTGCCAGTAGTGCGTACCTCGGACAGAGTCCGGCCTTCTTC
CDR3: CASSAYLGQSPAFF

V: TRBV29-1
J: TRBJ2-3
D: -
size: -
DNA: TGCAGCGTTGATGGAGGGCTTTGGGCAGATACGCAGTATTTT
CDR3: CSVDGGLWADTQYF

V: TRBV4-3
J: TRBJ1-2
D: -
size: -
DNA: TGCGCCAGCAGCCAATTCCGGGACTATGGCTACACCTTC
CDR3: CASSQFRDYGYTF

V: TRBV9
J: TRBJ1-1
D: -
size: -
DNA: TGTGCCAGCAGCGCCAGTGGTAGGGGCGTAGCTTTCTTT
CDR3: CASSASGRGVAFF

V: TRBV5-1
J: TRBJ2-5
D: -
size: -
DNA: TGCGCCAGCAGCCGAGACAACCCCGAAGAAGAGACCCAGTACTTC
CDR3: CASSRDNPEEETQYF

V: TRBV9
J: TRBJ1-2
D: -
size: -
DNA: TGTGCCAGCAGCAGACAGGACTATGGCTACACCTTC
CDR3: CASSRQDYGYTF

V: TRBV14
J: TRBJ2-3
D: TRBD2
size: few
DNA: TGTGCCAGCAGCCAATCGGGACTATTGGATACGCAGTATTTT
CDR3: CASSQSGLLDTQYF

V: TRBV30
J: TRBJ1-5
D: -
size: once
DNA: TGTGCCTGGAGTAAAAGCCAGGGTTACAATCAGCCCCAGCATTTT
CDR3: CAWSKSQGYNQPQHF

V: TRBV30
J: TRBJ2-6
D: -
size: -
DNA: TGTGCCTGGAATCCAGCTGGGGCCAACGTCCTGACTTTC
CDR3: CAWNPAGANVLTF

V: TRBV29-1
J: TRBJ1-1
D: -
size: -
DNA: TGCAGCGTCGTGGGGCAGAACACTGAAGCTTTCTTT
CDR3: CSVVGQNTEAFF

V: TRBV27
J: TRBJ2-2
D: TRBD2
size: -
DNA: TGTGCCAGCGCCGCTTTAGCGGGAGTTGCCGGGGAGCTGTTTTTT
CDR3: CASAALAGVAGELFF

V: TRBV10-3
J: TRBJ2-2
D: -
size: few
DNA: TGTGCCATCAGTGTCCCAAACACCGGGGAGCTGTTTTTT
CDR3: CAISVPNTGELFF

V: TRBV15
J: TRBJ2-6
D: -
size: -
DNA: TGTGCCGCTGGCCTACCAGGGGCCAACGTCCTGACTTTC
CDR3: CAAGLPGANVLTF

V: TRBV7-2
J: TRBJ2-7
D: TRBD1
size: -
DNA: TGTGCCAGCAGCTTAGAAATGGGACAGGGAACCTACGAGCAGTACTTC
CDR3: CASSLEMGQGTYEQYF